This passage covers 25 T cell receptor beta chains from one sample sequenced in a study of cytomegalovirus exposure and HLA in healthy donors. Amplification used 60 Vbeta primers and 13 Jbeta primers. TCRdb's copy holds only in-frame clones and misses some; the assay was immunoSEQ multiplex PCR. The data show under 150,000 clones, 65% to 80% seen once. The sequenced sample consisted of PBMCs. Receptors were obtained from a woman aged 40 to 50 in good health and CMV-seronegative.

J is TRBJ2-2 and V is TRBV2; 7 bases are a match to TRBD2. Unmatched junction bases numbered 15, after V lost 7 bases and J lost 4 bases. The CDR3 extends over 17 amino acids. The germline V gene has CDR1 SNHLY and CDR2 FYNNEI. CDR3 in amino acids: CASMPLGGGPGTGELFF. The CDR3 nucleotides read TGTGCCAGCATGCCCCTCGGGGGAGGGCCGGGCACCGGGGAGCTGTTTTTT.

The chain employs TRBV16 and TRBJ2-6, with TRBD1 as a possible D gene (5 bases). Germline values: CDR1 KGHSY, CDR2 FQNENV. Trimming removed 1 base at V and 0 bases at J, with 10 bases between. The CDR3 extends over 17 amino acids. This CDR3 is CASSQWGLNSGANVLTF. DNA of the CDR3: TGTGCCAGCAGCCAATGGGGCCTCAACTCTGGGGCCAACGTCCTGACTTTC.

This clone was seen just once. The chain has TRBV11-2 and TRBJ2-3, with a tentative D call TRBD2 (5 bases). The CDR3 is 17 amino acids. Trimming pared 0 bases from V and 0 bases from J, leaving 13 bases between. Germline V gene data show CDR1 as SGHAT and CDR2 as FQNNGV. CDR3 loop: CASSLDRDWPSTDTQYF. The CDR3 coding sequence is TGTGCCAGCAGCTTAGATCGGGATTGGCCTAGCACAGATACGCAGTATTTT.

V usage is TRBV10-1 and J usage is TRBJ2-1; a weak D match, TRBD2 (6 bases). Trimming took off 5 bases at V and 5 bases at J, with 13 bases between the two ends. The CDR3 runs 14 residues. CDR1 WNHNN and CDR2 SYGVQD come from the germline V gene (reference sequence). The DNA of the CDR3 is TGCGCCAGCAGTAAGGGCAGGGAGGACAATGAGCAGTTCTTC. This sequence encodes CASSKGREDNEQFF.

The V gene is TRBV27, the J gene TRBJ2-1, with D possibly being TRBD2 (5 bases). Germline CDR1 is MNHEY and CDR2 is SMNVEV (reference sequence). Trimming pared 6 bases from V and 10 bases from J, leaving 13 bases between. The CDR3 has 12 residues. The CDR3 sequence is CASSPGGGEQFF. CDR3 coding DNA: TGTGCCAGCAGCCCGGGCGGCGGGGAGCAGTTCTTC.

The J gene is TRBJ1-4, the V gene TRBV18; D remains unclear. V was cut by 4 bases and J by 7 bases, with 16 bases left in between. There are 15 residues in the CDR3. The germline V gene has CDR1 KGHSH and CDR2 LQKENI. The DNA of the CDR3 is TGTGCCAGCTCACATGACTCCTCCCGTAGTGAAAAACTGTTTTTT. Protein sequence: CASSHDSSRSEKLFF.

V usage is TRBV28 and J usage is TRBJ2-3; 10 bases align to TRBD2. This CDR3 comprises 16 residues. V lost 5 bases and J lost 5; bases outside the gene matches: 10. Per the germline V gene, CDR1 is MDHEN and CDR2 is SYDVKM. CDR3 nucleotides: TGTGCCAGCAGTCCGACTAGCGGGTGGGGTAGAGATACGCAGTATTTT. Residues: CASSPTSGWGRDTQYF.

The V gene is TRBV5-6, the J gene TRBJ2-7; TRBD1 aligns across 7 bases. The junction had 3 bases not matched to a gene; V was cut back by 2 bases and J by 1 base. Germline values: CDR1 SGHDT, CDR2 YYEEEE. CDR3 length: 14 residues. The CDR3 protein is CASSLGTVSYEQYF. The CDR3 DNA reads as TGTGCCAGCAGCTTAGGGACAGTTTCCTACGAGCAGTACTTC.

V gene TRBV28 combines with J gene TRBJ2-1; the D gene is possibly TRBD2 (5 bases). CDR1 MDHEN and CDR2 SYDVKM come from the germline V gene. CDR3 length equals 16 residues. Trimming took off 3 bases at V and 2 bases at J, with 14 bases between the two ends. CDR3 amino acids: CASSFGGPITYNEQFF. In DNA form, the CDR3 reads TGTGCCAGCAGTTTCGGCGGGCCAATTACCTACAATGAGCAGTTCTTC.

The chain couples TRBV13 to TRBJ2-7, with 10 bases fitting TRBD1. J was trimmed by 3 bases and V by 4 bases; bases with no gene match: 6. Germline CDR1 is PRHDT and CDR2 is FYEKMQ (reference sequence). CDR3 size: 15 residues. DNA for the CDR3: TGTGCCAGCAGCTCCCCCGGGACAGGGGACTACGAGCAGTACTTC. It translates to CASSSPGTGDYEQYF.

V is TRBV5-8 and J is TRBJ2-7; 9 bases line up with TRBD1. This CDR3 has 15 residues. V shed 2 bases, J shed 4 bases, and the junction held 7 bases outside the gene matches. In germline, CDR1 is SGHTS, CDR2 YDEGEE. In nucleotides, the CDR3 is TGTGCCAGCAGCTTAGGAGACAGGGGGTTTTACGAGCAGTACTTC. Its translation: CASSLGDRGFYEQYF.

This clone was recorded once. This specimen includes other DNA sequences encoding the same CDR3. V and J are TRBV5-6 and TRBJ2-2, with 7 bases aligning to TRBD2. The V gene's germline CDR1 is SGHDT and CDR2 YYEEEE. Trimming removed 8 bases from V and 2 bases from J; junction bases left unmatched: 18. This CDR3 contains 18 residues. CDR3 nucleotides: TGTGCCAGTAGCCCCGCGGGGGTGGGGTGGTTCAACACCGGGGAGCTGTTTTTT. Translated, it gives CASSPAGVGWFNTGELFF.

V and J are TRBV7-3 and TRBJ2-6; 8 bases agree with TRBD1. V lost 2 bases to trimming and J lost 1 base; unmatched junction nucleotides: 4. The CDR3 has 17 residues. In germline, CDR1 is SGHTA, CDR2 FQGTGA. The CDR3 nucleotides are TGTGCCAGCAGCTTAGCAGGGGGCCCATCTGGGGCCAACGTCCTGACTTTC. It encodes CASSLAGGPSGANVLTF.

The chain couples TRBV19 to TRBJ2-7, with D maybe TRBD1 (5 bases). Germline loops: CDR1 LNHDA, CDR2 SQIVND (reference sequence). CDR3 length: 11 residues. V lost 8 bases and J 4 bases, leaving 9 bases between the germline ends. The CDR3, as DNA: TGTGCCAGTCGCCAGGGTTACGAGCAGTACTTC. Protein product: CASRQGYEQYF.

This clone was recorded a few times. The chain links TRBV5-1 to TRBJ1-1, with D perhaps matching TRBD1 (6 bases). Between the trimmed V and J ends, which lost 0 bases and 4 bases, there was a span of 13 bases. CDR1 and CDR2 from the germline V gene are SGHRS and YFSETQ. This CDR3 spans 15 amino acids. The chain's CDR3 is CASSLGAGVGTEAFF. CDR3 nucleotides: TGCGCCAGCAGCTTGGGGGCAGGGGTGGGCACTGAAGCTTTCTTT.

The V gene is TRBV7-9, the J gene TRBJ1-4; D not resolved. The V gene lost 1 base and the J gene lost 6 bases, with 12 bases spanning the gap. CDR1 is SEHNR and CDR2 is FQNEAQ in the germline V gene (reference sequence). The CDR3 has 15 residues. CDR3 DNA sequence: TGTGCCAGCAGCTTAGGAGGGTACAGAGATGAAAAACTGTTTTTT. It translates to CASSLGGYRDEKLFF. Full variable domain (remainder filled in from reference TRBV7-9 and TRBJ1-4): DTGVSQNPRHKITKRGQNVTFRCDPISEHNRLYWYRQTLGQGPEFLTYFQNEAQLEKSRLLSDRFSAERPKGSFSTLEIQRTEQGDSAMYLCASSLGGYRDEKLFFGSGTQLSVL.

The chain links TRBV28 to TRBJ1-5; maybe TRBD1 (6 bases). Trimming took off 6 bases at V and 4 bases at J, with 22 bases between the two ends. The CDR3 is 17 amino acids. Per the germline V gene, CDR1 is MDHEN and CDR2 is SYDVKM. The CDR3 reads CASSSTGGGGENQPQHF. The CDR3 nucleotides are TGTGCCAGCAGCTCGACGGGAGGGGGAGGGGAGAATCAGCCCCAGCATTTT.

The rearrangement links TRBV5-6 to TRBJ2-5; 9 bases are shared with TRBD2. CDR1 is SGHDT and CDR2 is YYEEEE in the germline V gene. The trim removed 0 bases at V and 5 bases at J, leaving 5 bases unmatched. The CDR3 loop spans 15 amino acids. The CDR3 coding sequence is TGTGCCAGCAGCTTGGCCTTGGCGGGGGGGGAGACCCAGTACTTC. It yields the protein CASSLALAGGETQYF.

This sequence joins TRBV18 and TRBJ2-1; D gene ambiguous. Per germline, CDR1 KGHSH and CDR2 LQKENI. The CDR3 has 14 amino acids. V was cut by 3 bases and J by 3 bases, with 9 bases left in between. The DNA for the CDR3 is TGTGCCAGCTCACCGGAGCAATACTACAATGAGCAGTTCTTC. This encodes CASSPEQYYNEQFF.

This sequence joins TRBV5-1 and TRBJ2-2; a possible D gene is TRBD1 (6 bases). V dropped 4 bases and J dropped 4 bases, with 17 bases sitting between them. There are 16 residues in the CDR3. The germline gives CDR1 SGHRS, CDR2 YFSETQ. The CDR3 protein is CASSANQGLGTGELFF. CDR3 sequence (DNA): TGCGCCAGCAGCGCAAACCAGGGGTTAGGCACCGGGGAGCTGTTTTTT.

The rearrangement uses TRBV18 and TRBJ1-4; 9 nucleotides match TRBD1. This CDR3 is built from 18 residues. CDR1 and CDR2 from the germline V gene are KGHSH and LQKENI. Trimming at V came to 0 bases and at J to 5 bases, leaving 10 bases not matched to a gene. DNA for the CDR3: TGTGCCAGCTCACCACCTTTCGCGCCGGGACAGGGAAATGAAAAACTGTTTTTT. This translates into CASSPPFAPGQGNEKLFF.

The chain is built from TRBV19 and TRBJ2-2; 9 bases agree with TRBD1. Germline assignment: CDR1 LNHDA and CDR2 SQIVND (reference sequence). After removal of 1 base from V and 5 bases from J, the junction contained 5 bases not matched to a gene. This CDR3 spans 16 amino acids. The CDR3 region is CASSIGLDRGTGELFF. The CDR3 DNA follows: TGTGCCAGTAGTATAGGGCTGGACAGGGGAACCGGGGAGCTGTTTTTT.

The chain carries TRBV5-4 and TRBJ1-5, with D possibly being TRBD1 (6 bases). This CDR3 contains 14 residues. Germline V CDR1 and CDR2: SGHNT, YYREEE (reference sequence). Trimming removed 5 bases at V and 0 bases at J, with 9 bases between. The CDR3 loop reads CASRIQGSNQPQHF. CDR3 DNA: TGTGCCAGCAGGATACAGGGTAGCAATCAGCCCCAGCATTTT.

The CDR3 loop reads CASSSWAGETQYF. Written as DNA, the CDR3 is TGTGCCAGCAGCTCGTGGGCGGGGGAGACCCAGTACTTC. V is TRBV27 and J is TRBJ2-5; a weak D match, TRBD2 (6 bases). There are 13 residues in the CDR3. The germline V gene has CDR1 MNHEY and CDR2 SMNVEV (reference sequence). The V and J ends lost 6 bases and 5 bases respectively, with 13 bases between them.

This clone was counted only a few times. The V and J genes are TRBV7-9 and TRBJ2-3; 9 nucleotides line up with TRBD2. From germline, CDR1 is SEHNR and CDR2 FQNEAQ (reference sequence). CDR3 length: 15 amino acids. V shed 5 bases, J shed 6 bases, and the junction held 9 bases outside the gene matches. The CDR3 sequence: CASSGTIAGADTQYF. The CDR3 coding sequence is TGTGCCAGCAGCGGGACCATAGCGGGAGCCGATACGCAGTATTTT.